These 18 T cell receptor beta chains were sequenced from one sample in a study of blood T cell repertoires in COVID-19. Generated by immunoSEQ multiplex PCR, the TCRdb table keeps only in-frame clones and is missing some. The profile covers about 200,000 clones, with 70% to 90% appearing a single time and 15% to 20% taken by the ten largest. Input material: peripheral blood. Source of these receptors: a man aged 45-65 years with COVID-19, enrolled during active disease.

The chain links TRBV19 to TRBJ2-1, with TRBD2 as a possible D gene (5 bases). With 9 bases removed from V and 2 bases from J, the gap between germline ends came to 8 bases. Germline V gene lookup returns CDR1 LNHDA and CDR2 SQIVND (reference sequence). This CDR3 region has 12 residues. This CDR3 is CASNGAYNEQFF. In nucleotides, the CDR3 is TGTGCCAGCAACGGGGCCTACAATGAGCAGTTCTTC.

This chain links TRBV10-3 with TRBJ2-7, with D possibly being TRBD1 (6 bases). Germline-derived CDR1 and CDR2 are ENHRY and SYGVKD. The germline V and J ends were trimmed by 10 bases and 6 bases, with 25 bases remaining between them. CDR3 size: 15 residues. The CDR3 nucleotides are TGTGCCACCGCACCGATACTATACAGGGAAACCGAGCAGTACTTC. Amino acids: CATAPILYRETEQYF.

This clone was detected only a few times. V gene TRBV29-1 combines with J gene TRBJ1-5; the match to TRBD1 covers 11 bases. After removal of 6 bases from V and 4 bases from J, the junction contained 5 bases not matched to a gene. This CDR3 has 14 amino acids. Germline lookup yields CDR1 SQVTM and CDR2 ANQGSEA. CDR3 loop: CSVIGTGGNQPQHF. The CDR3 coding sequence is TGCAGCGTAATCGGGACAGGGGGGAATCAGCCCCAGCATTTT.

This chain connects TRBV6-5 to TRBJ1-1; possibly TRBD1 for D (6 bases). Germline lookup yields CDR1 MNHEY and CDR2 SVGAGI. Trimming took 2 bases from V and 0 from J, leaving 13 bases between them. CDR3 length equals 16 residues. The CDR3 DNA reads TGTGCCAGCAGTTACGGGTGGGGGGGCATGAACACTGAAGCTTTCTTT. Translated, it gives CASSYGWGGMNTEAFF.

This clone is a singleton in its sample. V usage is TRBV9 and J usage is TRBJ2-5; TRBD2 matches at 8 bases. Germline CDR1 SGDLS, CDR2 YYNGEE. The CDR3 sequence is 14 residues long. Trimming removed 4 bases from V and 2 bases from J; junction bases left unmatched: 4. The CDR3 coding sequence is TGTGCCAGCAGCTTTAGCGGGGAACAAGAGACCCAGTACTTC. Protein: CASSFSGEQETQYF.

V is TRBV19 and J is TRBJ1-5, with 9 bases fitting TRBD1. The V segment lost 1 base and the J segment 6 bases; nucleotides outside the gene matches: 7. CDR1 and CDR2 from the germline V gene are LNHDA and SQIVND (reference sequence). The CDR3 has 16 amino acids. The CDR3 nucleotides are TGTGCCAGTAGTATAGCCCACAGGGGGCCCACTCAGCCCCAGCATTTT. It encodes CASSIAHRGPTQPQHF.

The chain's CDR3 is CATSDSGTGVYNEQFF. The DNA of the CDR3 is TGTGCCACCAGTGACTCCGGGACAGGGGTCTACAATGAGCAGTTCTTC. V gene TRBV24-1 combines with J gene TRBJ2-1, with 10 bases identical to TRBD1. This CDR3 contains 16 residues. Per the germline V gene, CDR1 is KGHDR and CDR2 is SFDVKD. Trimming removed 4 bases from V and 3 bases from J; junction bases left unmatched: 5.

This clone came up once. The chain links TRBV19 to TRBJ1-2; weak D call: TRBD1 (6 bases). This CDR3 has 15 amino acids. Germline loops: CDR1 LNHDA, CDR2 SQIVND (reference sequence). V dropped 7 bases and J dropped 2 bases, with 17 bases sitting between them. The CDR3 here is CASTQRDTGNYGYTF. Written as DNA, the CDR3 is TGTGCCAGTACCCAACGGGACACCGGAAACTATGGCTACACCTTC.

The V gene is TRBV7-9, the J gene TRBJ2-5, with D possibly matching TRBD2 (7 bases). The germline gives CDR1 SEHNR, CDR2 FQNEAQ (reference sequence). Trimming left V 0 bases short and J 0 bases short, with 11 bases between. This CDR3 is 16 amino acids long. CDR3 protein: CASSLAGRGNQETQYF. CDR3 coding DNA: TGTGCCAGCAGCTTAGCGGGGAGGGGGAACCAAGAGACCCAGTACTTC.

The chain links TRBV5-1 to TRBJ2-5, with D perhaps matching TRBD1 (6 bases). The germline CDR1 and CDR2 sequences are SGHRS and YFSETQ. Trimming removed 3 bases at V and 2 bases at J, with 11 bases between. The CDR3 sequence is 14 residues long. As DNA, the CDR3 is TGCGCCAGCAGCTCCGGACAGACACAAGAGACCCAGTACTTC. As protein: CASSSGQTQETQYF.

This chain uses TRBV18 with TRBJ2-5; D perhaps matches TRBD1 (5 bases). Trimming shortened V by 2 bases and J by 5 bases, and 9 bases separated the two germline ends. Germline CDR1 is KGHSH and CDR2 is LQKENI. CDR3 length: 13 amino acids. The CDR3 DNA reads as TGTGCCAGCTCACCAGGGGCCCGCGAGACCCAGTACTTC. Translation: CASSPGARETQYF.

About this clone itself: Other DNA sequences in this specimen translate into the identical CDR3. The chain is built from TRBV7-2 and TRBJ2-7; no definite D call. V was cut by 2 bases and J by 4 bases, with 6 bases left in between. Germline V CDR1 and CDR2: SGHTA, FQGNSA. This CDR3 region has 12 residues. Here the CDR3 reads CASSLSSYEQYF. CDR3 DNA sequence: TGTGCCAGCAGCTTATCCTCTTACGAGCAGTACTTC.

This clone was detected a few times. This chain joins TRBV19 and TRBJ1-5, with D possibly being TRBD1 (6 bases). Germline V gene data show CDR1 as LNHDA and CDR2 as SQIVND (reference sequence). The V and J ends lost 1 base and 6 bases respectively, with 13 bases between them. This CDR3 spans 15 amino acids. The CDR3 here is CASSIGGGQGQPQHF. CDR3 DNA: TGTGCCAGTAGTATAGGCGGGGGGCAGGGTCAGCCCCAGCATTTT.

This chain joins TRBV19 and TRBJ2-7; 11 bases are a match to TRBD1. The germline V gene encodes CDR1 LNHDA and CDR2 SQIVND (reference sequence). V gave up 5 bases and J gave up 2 bases; unmatched junction bases: 5. The length of the CDR3 is 15 residues. The CDR3 protein is CASSARDRGTYEQYF. The CDR3 DNA follows: TGTGCCAGTAGTGCCCGGGACAGGGGGACCTACGAGCAGTACTTC.

CDR3 protein: CAWSPADRRYGYTF. CDR3 nucleotides: TGTGCCTGGAGCCCCGCGGACAGGCGCTATGGCTACACCTTC. The V and J genes are TRBV30 and TRBJ1-2, with TRBD1 matching over 7 bases. Trimming cost V 3 bases and J 4 bases; bases outside gene matches: 8. The CDR3 totals 14 residues. Germline V gene lookup returns CDR1 GTSNPN and CDR2 SVGIG (reference sequence).

CDR3 amino acids: CASRGGSGANVLTF. DNA for the CDR3: TGTGCCAGCAGGGGGGGTTCTGGGGCCAACGTCCTGACTTTC. The V call is TRBV2, the J call TRBJ2-6; TRBD2 is a possible D gene (6 bases). The V end was cut by 6 bases, the J end by 1 base, with 7 bases between. CDR1 SNHLY and CDR2 FYNNEI come from the germline V gene. The CDR3 runs 14 residues. The whole variable domain, remainder taken from reference TRBV2 and TRBJ2-6, is EPEVTQTPSHQVTQMGQEVILRCVPISNHLYFYWYRQILGQKVEFLVSFYNNEISEKSEIFDDQFSVERPDGSNFTLKIRSTKLEDSAMYFCASRGGSGANVLTFGAGSRLTVL.

This rearrangement joins TRBV28 to TRBJ2-5; possible D gene TRBD2, 5 bases. This CDR3 has 15 residues. With 4 bases removed from V and 2 bases from J, the gap between germline ends came to 14 bases. Germline assignment: CDR1 MDHEN and CDR2 SYDVKM. CDR3 region: CASSSGGPVQETQYF. The CDR3 nucleotides read TGTGCCAGCAGTTCGGGCGGGCCTGTACAAGAGACCCAGTACTTC. Variable domain in full (rest from reference TRBV28 and TRBJ2-5): DVKVTQSSRYLVKRTGEKVFLECVQDMDHENMFWYRQDPGLGLRLIYFSYDVKMKEKGDIPEGYSVSREKKERFSLILESASTNQTSMYLCASSSGGPVQETQYFGPGTRLLVL.

This sequence joins TRBV18 and TRBJ2-5; D is uncertain. The CDR3 has 14 residues. V lost 1 base and J lost 1, with 7 bases in between. Germline V gives CDR1 KGHSH, CDR2 LQKENI. The CDR3 region has the DNA TGTGCCAGCTCACCACGGGCAGCCCAAGAGACCCAGTACTTC. Its protein product is CASSPRAAQETQYF.